The following is a TCR beta chain sequence with its context. The CDR3 is 14 residues long. The V gene's germline CDR1 is SGHTA and CDR2 FQGNSA. V was trimmed by 0 bases and J by 2 bases, leaving 8 bases between them. This entry comes from a study of cytomegalovirus exposure and HLA in healthy donors. The PCR contained 60 Vbeta and 13 Jbeta primers. TCRdb keeps only in-frame clones here, not all; method: immunoSEQ multiplex PCR. This table holds 100,000 to 150,000 clones, almost 80% found once. Sequencing was performed on PBMCs. This clonotype was sampled from a female donor in good health and CMV-seronegative. The chain carries TRBV7-2 and TRBJ2-7, with D perhaps TRBD2 (6 bases). As DNA, the CDR3 is TGTGCCAGCAGCTTAGCGGGGGGTACCTACGAGCAGTACTTC. It yields the protein CASSLAGGTYEQYF.